This TCR beta chain was identified during a study of response to subunit inactivated influenza vaccine. V was shortened by 0 bases and J by 1 base, with 6 bases between the two germline ends. Germline-derived CDR1 and CDR2 are WNHNN and SYGVQD (reference sequence). The CDR3 consists of 14 residues. As regards this clonotype: The antigen is not known.

TCRdb redid the calling of the RT-PCR reads with MiXCR, one entry per CDR3 protein. The sample lists 500,000 or so distinct CDR3 sequences, 10% to 11% occurring once. General study results and limits: Authors suggested each seasonal flu vaccination may recruit only limited numbers of new T cells.

The receptor's source is a middle-aged man who received an inactivated influenza vaccine. The chain couples TRBV10-1 to TRBJ2-5; D gene ambiguous. Sequencing was performed on PBMCs from blood, taken more than 35 days after vaccination. The CDR3 DNA is TGCGCCAGCAGTGAGTCGACCGGCCAAGAGACCCAGTACTTC. The encoded protein is CASSESTGQETQYF.